This TCR beta chain was sequenced during a study of blood T cell repertoires in COVID-19. Overall study: Donors in the United States, Italy and Spain gave samples during acute or convalescent COVID-19. PBMCs, B-cell-depleted T cells, or T cells provided the cDNA or gDNA that made up the material.

Researchers sorted participants into cohorts using their self-reported clinical history. Germline loops: CDR1 SGHTS, CDR2 YDEGEE. Between the trimmed V and J ends, which lost 4 bases and 5 bases, there was a span of 20 bases. The CDR3 totals 16 residues. This clone was detected only a few times. Authors' processing steps: For nucleated cells, counts were estimated from reference gene primer amplification. TCRdb's copy holds only in-frame clones and misses some; the assay was immunoSEQ multiplex PCR. V, J and clone size are taken as reported in that table, and D and trimming were inferred from the DNA itself. The table has about 250,000 clones, 65% to 90% seen once.

The sequencing sample was made of PBMCs or T cells enriched from blood (not recorded which). This receptor was taken from a woman aged 45-60 years with acute COVID-19. This rearrangement joins TRBV5-8 to TRBJ2-3, with D perhaps matching TRBD1 (5 bases). The CDR3 loop is CASSLITGFALDTQYF. DNA of the CDR3: TGTGCCAGCAGCCTAATTACAGGTTTCGCATTAGATACGCAGTATTTT.